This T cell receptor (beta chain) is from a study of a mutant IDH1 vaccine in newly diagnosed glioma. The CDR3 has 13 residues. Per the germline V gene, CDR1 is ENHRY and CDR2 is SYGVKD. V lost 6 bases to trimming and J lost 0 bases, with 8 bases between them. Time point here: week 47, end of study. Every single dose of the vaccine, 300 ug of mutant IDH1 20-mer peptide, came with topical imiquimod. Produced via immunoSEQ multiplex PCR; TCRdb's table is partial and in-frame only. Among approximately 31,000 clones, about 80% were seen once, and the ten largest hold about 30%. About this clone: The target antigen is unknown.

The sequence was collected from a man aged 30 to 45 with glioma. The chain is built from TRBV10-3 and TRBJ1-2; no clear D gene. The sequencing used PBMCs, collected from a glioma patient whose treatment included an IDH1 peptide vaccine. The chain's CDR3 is CAIRVGPNYGYTF. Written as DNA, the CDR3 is TGTGCCATCAGGGTAGGACCTAACTATGGCTACACCTTC.